This passage covers 18 T cell receptor beta chains from one sample sequenced in a study of monozygotic twins with inflammatory bowel disease. TCRdb reworked the 5' RACE reads into one entry per CDR3 protein, no DNA. In all, the sample yields some 440,000 distinct CDR3 sequences. The sample consisted of blood. The receptor source for this set is a human donor with ulcerative colitis or Crohn's disease, or a healthy co-twin of an affected twin (not recorded which).

The chain couples TRBV7-9 to TRBJ2-3; with no DNA, the TCRdb D assignment of TRBD1 cannot be verified. The CDR3 is made up of 16 amino acids. The germline CDR1 and CDR2 sequences are SEHNR and FQNEAQ (reference sequence). CDR3 sequence reads: CASSLSGQGGKDTQYF.

The CDR3 is CASSPGQGSSYEQYF. The V gene is TRBV19, the J gene TRBJ2-7; TCRdb reports TRBD1, a call that lacks DNA to check it against. CDR3 length equals 15 residues. Germline CDR1 reads LNHDA; CDR2 reads SQIVND (reference sequence).

This chain links TRBV6-5 with TRBJ1-6. The CDR3 has 15 residues. Germline CDR1 and CDR2: MNHEY and SVGAGI. The CDR3 is CASSYSRGYNSPLHF.

The rearrangement uses TRBV28 and TRBJ2-7; checking the TCRdb D call of TRBD2 is not possible without DNA. The CDR3 spans 15 residues. Per the germline V gene, CDR1 is MDHEN and CDR2 is SYDVKM. CDR3 sequence reads: CASSPRDSTDYEQYF.

V gene TRBV19 combines with J gene TRBJ1-1; without DNA, the TCRdb call of TRBD1 cannot be checked. The CDR3 sequence is 13 residues long. The germline CDR1 and CDR2 sequences are LNHDA and SQIVND (reference sequence). CDR3 amino acids: CASRERDIAEAFF.

The chain is built from TRBV7-3 and TRBJ2-1; the D call from TCRdb, TRBD2, cannot be confirmed without DNA. Germline CDR1 is SGHTA and CDR2 is FQGTGA. There are 15 residues in the CDR3. The CDR3: CASSSRTSGVQEQFF.

V is TRBV20-1 and J is TRBJ1-5; lacking DNA, the TRBD1 call made by TCRdb goes unchecked. Germline CDR1 is DFQATT and CDR2 is SNEGSKA (reference sequence). There are 13 residues in the CDR3. CDR3 protein: CSVRDRSNQPQHF.

The chain uses TRBV10-3 and TRBJ1-1; TCRdb's D call, TRBD1, is unchecked because there is no DNA. CDR1 and CDR2 from the germline V gene are ENHRY and SYGVKD. This CDR3 contains 15 residues. The CDR3 sequence is CAISEKGQGNTEAFF.

V gene TRBV3-1 combines with J gene TRBJ1-6; the D call of TRBD1 rests on TCRdb alone, since no DNA is present to check it. This CDR3 is built from 14 residues. CDR1 is LGHDT, CDR2 YNNKEL, per germline (reference sequence). CDR3 residues: CASSAGQRDSPLHF. The whole variable domain, filled in from reference TRBV3-1 and TRBJ1-6, reads DTAVSQTPKYLVTQMGNDKSIKCEQNLGHDTMYWYKQDSKKFLKIMFSYNNKELIINETVPNRFSPKSPDKAHLNLHINSLELGDSAVYFCASSAGQRDSPLHFGNGTRLTVT.

This sequence joins TRBV6-6 and TRBJ1-2. The germline V gene has CDR1 MNHNY and CDR2 SVGAGI (reference sequence). CDR3 size: 12 residues. CDR3 loop: CASSYSNSGYTF.

The chain links TRBV27 to TRBJ2-2; without DNA, the TCRdb call of TRBD1 cannot be checked. The CDR3 runs 16 residues. From germline, CDR1 is MNHEY and CDR2 SMNVEV (reference sequence). CDR3 amino acids: CASSTRRTGRTGELFF.

This chain uses TRBV2 with TRBJ2-1; checking the TCRdb D call of TRBD1 is not possible without DNA. Looked up from germline, CDR1 is SNHLY and CDR2 is FYNNEI. This CDR3 has 14 residues. The CDR3 sequence: CASKVETGVNEQFF.

The chain employs TRBV5-1 and TRBJ1-2; TCRdb reports TRBD1, a call that lacks DNA to check it against. The germline V gene has CDR1 SGHRS and CDR2 YFSETQ. CDR3 length: 13 amino acids. CDR3 amino acids: CASSSGQGYGYTF.

J is TRBJ2-6 and V is TRBV5-1. Per the germline V gene, CDR1 is SGHRS and CDR2 is YFSETQ. CDR3 length: 17 amino acids. CDR3 loop: CASSFVSPSSGANVLTF.

This chain links TRBV3-1 with TRBJ1-1. CDR1 and CDR2 from the germline V gene are LGHDT and YNNKEL (reference sequence). The CDR3 covers 14 residues. This chain's CDR3 is CASSPAGTNTEAFF.

This chain connects TRBV30 to TRBJ2-1. The V gene's germline CDR1 is GTSNPN and CDR2 SVGIG (reference sequence). The CDR3 is 11 amino acids. This chain's CDR3 is CAWSVTREEFF.

The chain recombines TRBV7-2 with TRBJ1-2; lacking DNA, the TRBD1 call made by TCRdb goes unchecked. Germline V CDR1 and CDR2: SGHTA, FQGNSA. CDR3 size: 14 residues. This CDR3 reads CASSPEKGTGNYTF.

This chain uses TRBV10-2 with TRBJ2-1; TCRdb's D call, TRBD1, is unchecked because there is no DNA. The germline gives CDR1 WSHSY, CDR2 SAAADI. The length of the CDR3 is 12 residues. The chain's CDR3 is CASNGGYNEQFF.